This entry concerns a single TCR beta chain. This sample was included in a study of cytomegalovirus exposure and HLA in healthy donors. The J segment lost 2 bases and the V segment lost 0 bases, leaving 9 bases of the junction unmatched. Per the germline V gene, CDR1 is SGHRS and CDR2 is YFSETQ. The CDR3 consists of 17 residues. It was with 60 Vbeta and 13 Jbeta primers that the PCR ran. Method: immunoSEQ multiplex PCR; TCRdb's copy keeps in-frame clones and lacks some. The sample consists of about 160,000 clones, approximately 75% of them appearing once. The clonotype was recovered from a man aged 30 to 39 in good health and CMV-seropositive. Sequenced: PBMCs. J is TRBJ2-3 and V is TRBV5-1; 7 bases are a match to TRBD2. CDR3: CASSLGWEGPYTDTQYF. DNA of the CDR3: TGCGCCAGCAGCTTGGGTTGGGAGGGGCCGTACACAGATACGCAGTATTTT.